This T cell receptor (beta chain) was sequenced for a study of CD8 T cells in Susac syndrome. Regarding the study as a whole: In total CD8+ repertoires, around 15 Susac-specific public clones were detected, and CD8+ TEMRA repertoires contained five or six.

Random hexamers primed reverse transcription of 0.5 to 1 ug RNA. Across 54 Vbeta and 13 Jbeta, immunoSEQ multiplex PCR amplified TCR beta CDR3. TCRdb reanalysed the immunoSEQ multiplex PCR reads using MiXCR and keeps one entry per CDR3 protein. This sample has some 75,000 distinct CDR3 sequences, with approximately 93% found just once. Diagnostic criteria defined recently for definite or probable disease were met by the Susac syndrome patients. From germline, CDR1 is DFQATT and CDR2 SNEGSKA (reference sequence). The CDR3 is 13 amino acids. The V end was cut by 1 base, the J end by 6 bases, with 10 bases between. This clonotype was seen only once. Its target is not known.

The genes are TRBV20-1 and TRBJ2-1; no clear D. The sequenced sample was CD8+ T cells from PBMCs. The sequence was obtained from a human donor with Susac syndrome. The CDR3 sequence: CSARGPRSNEQFF. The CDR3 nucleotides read TGCAGTGCTAGAGGGCCTAGGTCCAATGAGCAGTTCTTC.